The present T cell receptor beta chain was sequenced within a study of control samples from healthy donors and cancer patients. This table comes from immunoSEQ multiplex PCR, and its TCRdb copy is limited to in-frame clones, with some not included. The table records roughly 80,000 clones, roughly 92% of them present only once. The CDR3 has 14 amino acids. V was shortened by 7 bases and J by 9 bases, with 16 bases between the two germline ends. Germline V gene sequence: CDR1 SNHLY, CDR2 FYNNEI. Sequenced: blood. The source is a woman aged 55-69 years in good health. V gene TRBV2 combines with J gene TRBJ1-6, with D perhaps TRBD1 (6 bases). CDR3 region: CASTSQGSGSPLHF. The CDR3 region has the DNA TGTGCCAGCACCTCACAGGGCTCGGGTTCACCCCTCCACTTT.